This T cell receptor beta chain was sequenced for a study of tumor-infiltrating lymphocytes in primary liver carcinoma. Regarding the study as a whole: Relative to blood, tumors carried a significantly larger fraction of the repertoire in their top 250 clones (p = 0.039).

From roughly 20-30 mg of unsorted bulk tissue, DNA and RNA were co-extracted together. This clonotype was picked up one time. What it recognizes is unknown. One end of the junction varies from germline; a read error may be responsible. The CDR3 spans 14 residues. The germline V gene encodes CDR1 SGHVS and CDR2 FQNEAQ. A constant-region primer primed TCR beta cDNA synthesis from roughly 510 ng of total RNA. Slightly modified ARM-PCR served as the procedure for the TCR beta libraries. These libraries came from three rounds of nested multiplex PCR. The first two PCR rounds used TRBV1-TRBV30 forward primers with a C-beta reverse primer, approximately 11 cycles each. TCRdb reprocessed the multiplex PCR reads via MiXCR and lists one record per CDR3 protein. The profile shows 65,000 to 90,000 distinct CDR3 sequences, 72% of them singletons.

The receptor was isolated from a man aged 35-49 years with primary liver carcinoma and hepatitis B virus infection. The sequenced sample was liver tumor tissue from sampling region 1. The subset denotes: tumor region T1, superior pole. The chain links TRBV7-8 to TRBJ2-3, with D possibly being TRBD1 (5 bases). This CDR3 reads CAGSLGRVSDTQYF. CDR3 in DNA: TGTGCCGGCAGCTTAGGCAGGGTCTCAGATACGCAGTATTTT.